This T cell receptor (beta chain) was captured in a study of CD8 T cells in Susac syndrome (dated by TCRdb to the late 2010s). Some background on the complete study: Among the sequenced Susac syndrome patients, about six had clinically active disease and under ten were in clinical remission. At the time of blood withdrawal, Susac syndrome patients were either therapy-naive, taking corticosteroids (with some also receiving IVIg), or on IVIg alone. Repertoire sequencing was used to test whether CD8+ T cell activation and differentiation in Susac syndrome was antigen driven. On the study overall, not on this receptor specifically: The CD4+ T cell repertoire of patients with Susac syndrome showed no detectable clonal expansion. The number of individuals in the TCR sequencing and HLA analysis was acknowledged as relatively small.

RNA was extracted using the RNeasy kit, and about 0.5 to 1 microgram was reverse transcribed with random hexamers. The immunoSEQ multiplex PCR assay, covering 54 Vbeta and 13 Jbeta segments, was used to amplify TCR beta CDR3 regions. To correct PCR amplification bias, a synthetic template baseline was used for both primer optimization and computational correction. Regarding the original processing steps: Reads were assigned to V, D and J genes according to IMGT and analyzed in immunoSEQ Analyzer, with only productive sequences retained. Clonality was calculated as one minus the Shannon entropy normalized by log2 of the number of productive unique sequences. For each patient and control, public and private clones were evaluated within the 100 most prevalent clones. Susac-specific clones were defined as absent from healthy and MS cohorts, around 980 published viral clones and other ImmuneACCESS disease sequences. In TCRdb, the public reads were trimmed at Q25 with fastp and aligned with MiXCR, with productive beta chains retained. When rows share a CDR3 protein, they turn into one entry using the most common DNA and genes. These V and J calls rely on TCRdb rather than the paper's analysis. For this sample the table gives some 96,000 distinct CDR3 sequences, of which about 93% were detected only once. The ten largest clones capture about 0.3% of the sample.

Peripheral blood CD8+ and CD4+ T cells from healthy donors, Susac syndrome patients and multiple sclerosis patients were profiled by high-throughput TCR beta sequencing. The Susac syndrome patients fulfilled recently defined diagnostic criteria for either definite or probable disease. Bulk CD8+ and CD4+ T cells were purified magnetically by negative isolation, whereas CD8+ TEMRA cells were enriched by FACS. Blood was collected in EDTA tubes and processed within 24 hours, with PBMCs isolated through density gradient centrifugation. PBMCs intended for TCR sequencing were frozen in liquid nitrogen and were later thawed in a 37 degrees C water bath. The sorted or isolated CD4+, CD8+ and CD8+ TEMRA cells reached a purity of at least 90%. This clonotype was detected only a few times. Its recognized antigen is unknown. No per-base quality is available; no much larger clone lies one base away. The CDR3, from cysteine to phenylalanine, totals 14 residues. Solely the CDR3 DNA is kept, with 42 bases framed from the first base. V is reduced by 1 base and J by 0 bases, leaving a spacing of 5 bases between them. Taken from the germline V gene, the CDR1 and CDR2 loops are SGHVS and FQNEAQ.

The chain uses TRBV7-8 and TRBJ2-3, with no D gene named confidently. The receptor was derived from a human donor with Susac syndrome. What was sequenced was CD4+ T cells from PBMCs. DNA sequence: TGTGCCAGCAGCTTAGGCACTAGCACAGATACGCAGTATTTT. Translated, this gives CASSLGTSTDTQYF.